The 5 T cell receptor beta chains presented below share a single source sample, sequenced in a study of T cells in Graves' hyperthyroidism and ophthalmopathy. The TCR beta CDR3 regions underwent amplification using RNA transcripts as the source. HTBI primers drove first-round RT-PCR of the TCR CDR3. Each CDR3 protein gets one entry after TCRdb re-called the multiplex PCR reads with MiXCR. This table has approximately 410,000 distinct CDR3 sequences, roughly an eighth appearing once. The specimen was blood. The receptors stem from a woman aged 18-29 years with Graves' hyperthyroidism.

This clonotype was observed many times. The chain carries TRBV30 and TRBJ2-3, with TRBD1 as a possible D gene (7 bases). Germline-derived CDR1 and CDR2 are GTSNPN and SVGIG (reference sequence). Trimming took 5 bases from V and 4 from J, leaving 22 bases between them. The CDR3 extends over 16 amino acids. For the CDR3, the DNA is TGTGCCTGGCTGTCCCTAGGGGGCGGGATGTCAGATACGCAGTATTTT. Its translation is CAWLSLGGGMSDTQYF.

Only a few counts were recorded for this clonotype. The V gene is TRBV3-1, the J gene TRBJ2-3; 10 bases match TRBD1. This CDR3 spans 15 amino acids. Trimming took 6 bases from V and 4 from J; bases not matched to a gene: 7. Per the germline V gene, CDR1 is LGHDT and CDR2 is YNNKEL (reference sequence). CDR3 in DNA: TGTGCCAGCAGTTCGACAGGGGGCGGGTCAGATACGCAGTATTTT. Translated: CASSSTGGGSDTQYF.

The sample holds many counts of this clonotype. This chain joins TRBV3-1 and TRBJ2-1, with D hard to call. This CDR3 is 13 amino acids long. V lost 6 bases and J 2 bases, leaving 8 bases between the germline ends. Germline V gives CDR1 LGHDT, CDR2 YNNKEL (reference sequence). CDR3 sequence: CASRPNTYNEQFF. For the CDR3, the DNA is TGTGCCAGCAGACCAAATACCTACAATGAGCAGTTCTTC.

This clonotype occurred a few times. The genes are TRBV4-2 and TRBJ2-3, with 14 bases that match TRBD2. Per germline, CDR1 LGHNA and CDR2 YNFKEQ. The CDR3 is 19 residues long. V gave up 0 bases and J gave up 1 base; unmatched junction bases: 6. The CDR3 DNA is TGTGCCAGCAGCCAAGATCAGACTAGCGGGAGGGATCGCACAGATACGCAGTATTTT. It yields the protein CASSQDQTSGRDRTDTQYF.

This clonotype has ten or more counts. The CDR3 sequence: CASTPGQGLNTEAFF. Written as DNA, the CDR3 is TGTGCCAGCACTCCCGGACAGGGACTGAACACTGAAGCTTTCTTT. This chain connects TRBV2 to TRBJ1-1; 8 bases agree with TRBD1. In germline, CDR1 is SNHLY, CDR2 FYNNEI. Trimming removed 7 bases from V and 0 bases from J; junction bases left unmatched: 7. This CDR3 region has 15 residues.